The 10 T cell receptor beta chains given below trace back to one sample, sequenced in a study of blood T cell repertoires in COVID-19. Libraries were prepared by immunoSEQ multiplex PCR; TCRdb keeps only in-frame clonotypes and omits some of them. Of more than 85,000 clones listed, 76% are singletons. Source material: peripheral blood. Every receptor here comes from an elderly woman with acute or convalescent COVID-19.

The V and J genes are TRBV11-2 and TRBJ2-7; weak D call: TRBD1 (6 bases). The V and J ends lost 5 bases and 3 bases respectively, with 17 bases between them. This CDR3 comprises 15 residues. Looked up from germline, CDR1 is SGHAT and CDR2 is FQNNGV. The CDR3 spells CASSPHGQPDYEQYF. The CDR3 nucleotides are TGTGCCAGCAGCCCCCACGGACAGCCTGACTACGAGCAGTACTTC. The variable domain in full, with the rest retrieved from reference TRBV11-2 and TRBJ2-7, is EAGVAQSPRYKIIEKRQSVAFWCNPISGHATLYWYQQILGQGPKLLIQFQNNGVVDDSQLPKDRFSAERLKGVDSTLKIQPAKLEDSAVYLCASSPHGQPDYEQYFGPGTRLTVT.

V usage is TRBV18 and J usage is TRBJ2-5; no clear D gene. The germline gives CDR1 KGHSH, CDR2 LQKENI. The V end lost 3 bases, the J end lost 2 bases, and 13 bases lay between the germline ends. The CDR3 length is 15 residues. CDR3 sequence: CASSPRPSFQETQYF. DNA for the CDR3: TGTGCCAGCTCACCGCGGCCGAGCTTTCAAGAGACCCAGTACTTC.

The chain uses TRBV28 and TRBJ1-2; TRBD1 aligns across 8 bases. V gave up 8 bases and J gave up 10 bases; unmatched junction bases: 6. Looked up from germline, CDR1 is MDHEN and CDR2 is SYDVKM. The CDR3 is 11 amino acids. CDR3 sequence reads: CASGQGSLYTF. The CDR3 bases are TGTGCCAGCGGACAGGGTAGTCTCTACACCTTC.

This chain joins TRBV5-1 and TRBJ2-5; tentative D call: TRBD2 (5 bases). Looked up from germline, CDR1 is SGHRS and CDR2 is YFSETQ. Trimming shortened V by 4 bases and J by 3 bases, and 16 bases separated the two germline ends. The CDR3 has 15 residues. The CDR3: CASSNGGRREETQYF. Here the CDR3 DNA reads TGCGCCAGCAGCAACGGAGGACGCCGAGAAGAGACCCAGTACTTC.

J is TRBJ2-4 and V is TRBV29-1; possibly TRBD2 for D (6 bases). V was clipped by 6 bases and J by 2 bases, with 11 bases between them. CDR1 and CDR2 (germline): SQVTM, ANQGSEA. The CDR3 is 13 residues long. CDR3 in DNA: TGCAGCGTGGAGGGTGAAACCAAAAACATTCAGTACTTC. Translated, it gives CSVEGETKNIQYF.

The CDR3 here is CASSRRDTQETQYF. Written as DNA, the CDR3 is TGTGCCAGCAGCCGTCGGGACACCCAAGAGACCCAGTACTTC. This sequence joins TRBV5-6 and TRBJ2-5; perhaps TRBD1 as D (6 bases). The ends were cut back, 4 bases at V and 1 base at J, with 11 bases in the middle. The CDR3 length is 14 residues. Germline loops: CDR1 SGHDT, CDR2 YYEEEE.

The chain recombines TRBV24-1 with TRBJ2-1, with D possibly matching TRBD1 (7 bases). CDR3 length equals 13 residues. The V end was cut by 7 bases, the J end by 5 bases, with 11 bases between. Germline CDR1 KGHDR, CDR2 SFDVKD. The chain's CDR3 is CATRAGQHNEQFF. The CDR3 region has the DNA TGTGCCACCAGGGCGGGACAGCACAATGAGCAGTTCTTC.

This chain links TRBV19 with TRBJ1-5, with D perhaps TRBD1 (6 bases). The length of the CDR3 is 13 residues. V gave up 3 bases and J gave up 4 bases, with 7 bases separating them. Germline V CDR1 and CDR2: LNHDA, SQIVND (reference sequence). The CDR3 DNA sequence: TGTGCCAGTAGTATCAGGGGAAATCAGCCCCAGCATTTT. It specifies CASSIRGNQPQHF.

The V and J genes are TRBV23-1 and TRBJ2-7, with D perhaps TRBD2 (5 bases). TRBV23-1 is treated as an ORF (open reading frame) with a function not yet certain. The ends were cut back, 3 bases at V and 2 bases at J, with 23 bases in the middle. There are 18 residues in the CDR3. The CDR3 DNA reads TGCGCCAGCAGTCAGACGGGTGATCCGGGCCCCGGGGCCTACGAGCAGTACTTC. This encodes CASSQTGDPGPGAYEQYF.

The J gene is TRBJ1-1, the V gene TRBV4-1; 8 nucleotides line up with TRBD1. CDR1 is MGHRA, CDR2 YSYEKL, per germline. Trimming took 3 bases from V and 11 from J; bases not matched to a gene: 11. The CDR3 is 14 residues long. The chain's CDR3 is CASSQWTGFASAFF. The CDR3 DNA follows: TGCGCCAGCAGCCAGTGGACAGGGTTTGCATCGGCTTTCTTT.